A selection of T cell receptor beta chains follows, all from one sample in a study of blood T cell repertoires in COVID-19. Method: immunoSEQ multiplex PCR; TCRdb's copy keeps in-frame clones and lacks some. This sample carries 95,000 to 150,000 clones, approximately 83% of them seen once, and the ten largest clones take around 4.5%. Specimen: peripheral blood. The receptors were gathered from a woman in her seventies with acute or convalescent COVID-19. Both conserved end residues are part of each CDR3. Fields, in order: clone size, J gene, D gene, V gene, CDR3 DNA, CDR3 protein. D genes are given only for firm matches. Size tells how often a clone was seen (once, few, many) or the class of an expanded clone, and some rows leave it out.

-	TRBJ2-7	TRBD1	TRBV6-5	TGTGCCAGCTCGGGACAGTTACACGAGCAGTACTTC	CASSGQLHEQYF
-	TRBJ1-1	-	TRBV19	TGTGCCAGTAGTCCCCCAGGACAGCGTAACACTGAAGCTTTCTTT	CASSPPGQRNTEAFF
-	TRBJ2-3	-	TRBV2	TGTGCCAGCAGCGAAGGCGTATCGCAGTATTTT	CASSEGVSQYF
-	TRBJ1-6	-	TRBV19	TGTGCCAGTAGTCCTGGGGCAGCCTATAATTCACCCCTCCACTTT	CASSPGAAYNSPLHF
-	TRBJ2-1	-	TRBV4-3	TGCGCCAGCAGCCCCCGGATAGAGGCCTACAATGAGCAGTTCTTC	CASSPRIEAYNEQFF
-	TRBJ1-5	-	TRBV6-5	TGTGCCAGCAGTTACTCTAGAGTTAGCAATCAGCCCCAGCATTTT	CASSYSRVSNQPQHF
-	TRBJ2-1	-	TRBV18	TGTGCCAGCTCACCAAAGGGGGAGCAGTTCTTC	CASSPKGEQFF
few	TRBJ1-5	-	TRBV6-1	TGTGCCAGCAGTGCCGTAGGCCCGGGGGGATTTGGCAATCAGCCCCAGCATTTT	CASSAVGPGGFGNQPQHF
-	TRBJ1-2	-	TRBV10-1	TGCGCCAGCAGCCTGGACACGAACTATGGCTACACCTTC	CASSLDTNYGYTF
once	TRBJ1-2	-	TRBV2	TGTGCCAGCACCCAAGATCCAGGGTTGGTTCATGGCTACACCTTC	CASTQDPGLVHGYTF
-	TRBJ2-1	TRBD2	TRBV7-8	TGTGCCAGCAGCTTAGTAGCGGGGGGGCCGGATGAGCAGTTCTTC	CASSLVAGGPDEQFF
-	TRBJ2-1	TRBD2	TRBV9	TGTGCCAGCAGCGTAAGCGGGGGGCCTTACAATGAGCAGTTCTTC	CASSVSGGPYNEQFF
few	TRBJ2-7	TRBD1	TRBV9	TGTGCCAGCAGCGTAGGGTCTTCTGGACAGGGCTACGAGCAGTACTTC	CASSVGSSGQGYEQYF